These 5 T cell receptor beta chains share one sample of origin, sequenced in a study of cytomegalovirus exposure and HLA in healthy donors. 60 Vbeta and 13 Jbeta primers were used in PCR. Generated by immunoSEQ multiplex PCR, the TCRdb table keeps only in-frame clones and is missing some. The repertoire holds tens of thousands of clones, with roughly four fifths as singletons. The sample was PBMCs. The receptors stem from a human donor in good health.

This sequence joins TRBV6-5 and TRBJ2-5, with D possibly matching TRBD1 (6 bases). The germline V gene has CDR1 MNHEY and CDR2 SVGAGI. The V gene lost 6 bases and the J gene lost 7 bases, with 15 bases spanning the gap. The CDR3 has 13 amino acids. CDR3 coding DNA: TGTGCCAGCAGCCGGGACACGGCGCGGACCCAGTACTTC. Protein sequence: CASSRDTARTQYF.

The DNA of the CDR3 is TGCAGCGTTGAAGTATCTGAAAAACTGTTTTTT. Translation: CSVEVSEKLFF. The rearrangement links TRBV29-1 to TRBJ1-4; no firm D call. V dropped 1 base and J dropped 7 bases, with 4 bases sitting between them. The CDR3 runs to 11 residues. Germline V CDR1 and CDR2: SQVTM, ANQGSEA.

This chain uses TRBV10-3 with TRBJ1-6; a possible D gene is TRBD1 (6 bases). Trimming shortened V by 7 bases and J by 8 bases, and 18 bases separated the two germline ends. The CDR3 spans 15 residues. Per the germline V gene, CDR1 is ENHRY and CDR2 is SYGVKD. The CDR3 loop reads CAIKAGAGVDSPLHF. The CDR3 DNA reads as TGTGCCATCAAGGCAGGGGCAGGGGTTGATTCACCCCTCCACTTT.

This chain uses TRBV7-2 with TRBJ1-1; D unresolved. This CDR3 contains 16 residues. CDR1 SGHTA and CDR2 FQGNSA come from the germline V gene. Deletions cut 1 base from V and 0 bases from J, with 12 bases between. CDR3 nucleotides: TGTGCCAGCAGCTTAGATTCGGGGAACATGAACACTGAAGCTTTCTTT. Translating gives CASSLDSGNMNTEAFF. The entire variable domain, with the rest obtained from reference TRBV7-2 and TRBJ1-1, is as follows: GAGVSQSPSNKVTEKGKDVELRCDPISGHTALYWYRQSLGQGLEFLIYFQGNSAPDKSGLPSDRFSAERTGGSVSTLTIQRTQQEDSAVYLCASSLDSGNMNTEAFFGQGTRLTVV.

The CDR3 nucleotides read TGTGCCAGCAGTGAATGGGGCTACCCCCTCCACTTT. This gives the protein CASSEWGYPLHF. This chain links TRBV25-1 with TRBJ1-6; D is perhaps TRBD1 (5 bases). The CDR3 is made up of 12 amino acids. Germline CDR1 and CDR2: MGHDK and SYGVNS. The ends were cut back, 1 base at V and 13 bases at J, with 8 bases in the middle.